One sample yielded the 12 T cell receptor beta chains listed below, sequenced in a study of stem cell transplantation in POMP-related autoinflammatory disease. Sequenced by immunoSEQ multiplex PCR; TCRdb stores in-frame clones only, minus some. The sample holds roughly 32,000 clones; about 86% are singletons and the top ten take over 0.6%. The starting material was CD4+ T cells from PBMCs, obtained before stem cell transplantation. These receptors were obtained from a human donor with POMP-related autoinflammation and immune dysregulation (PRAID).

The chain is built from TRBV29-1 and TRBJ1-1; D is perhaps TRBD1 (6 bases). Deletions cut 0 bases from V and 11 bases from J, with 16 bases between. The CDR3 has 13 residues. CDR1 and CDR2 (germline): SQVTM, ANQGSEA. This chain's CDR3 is CSVEDLRQAGAFF. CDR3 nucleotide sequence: TGCAGCGTTGAAGATCTTCGACAGGCCGGGGCTTTCTTT.

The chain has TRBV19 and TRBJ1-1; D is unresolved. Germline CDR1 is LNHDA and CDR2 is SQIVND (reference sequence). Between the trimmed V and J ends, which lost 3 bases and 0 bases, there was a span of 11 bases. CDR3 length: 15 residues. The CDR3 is CASSMRVQVNTEAFF. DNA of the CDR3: TGTGCCAGTAGTATGCGGGTGCAAGTGAACACTGAAGCTTTCTTT. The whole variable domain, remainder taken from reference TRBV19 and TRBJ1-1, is DGGITQSPKYLFRKEGQNVTLSCEQNLNHDAMYWYRQDPGQGLRLIYYSQIVNDFQKGDIAEGYSVSREKKESFPLTVTSAQKNPTAFYLCASSMRVQVNTEAFFGQGTRLTVV.

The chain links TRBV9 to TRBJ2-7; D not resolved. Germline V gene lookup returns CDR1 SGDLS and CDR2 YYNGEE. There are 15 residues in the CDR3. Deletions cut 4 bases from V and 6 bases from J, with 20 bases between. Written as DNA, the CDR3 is TGTGCCAGCAGCCCGCCAACAGCAGGAGCTGCCGAGCAGTACTTC. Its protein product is CASSPPTAGAAEQYF.

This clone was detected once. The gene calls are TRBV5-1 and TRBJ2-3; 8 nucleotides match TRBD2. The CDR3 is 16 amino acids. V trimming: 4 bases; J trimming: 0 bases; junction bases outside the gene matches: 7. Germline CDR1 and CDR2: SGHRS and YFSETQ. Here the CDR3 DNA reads TGCGCCAGCAGCCCTCGGGCTAGCGGGAGCACAGATACGCAGTATTTT. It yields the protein CASSPRASGSTDTQYF.

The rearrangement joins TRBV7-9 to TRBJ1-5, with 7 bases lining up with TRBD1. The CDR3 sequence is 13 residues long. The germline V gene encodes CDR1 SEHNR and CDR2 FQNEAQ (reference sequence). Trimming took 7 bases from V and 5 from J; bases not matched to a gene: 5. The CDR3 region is CASNRGKDQPQHF. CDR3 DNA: TGTGCCAGCAACAGGGGAAAGGATCAGCCCCAGCATTTT.

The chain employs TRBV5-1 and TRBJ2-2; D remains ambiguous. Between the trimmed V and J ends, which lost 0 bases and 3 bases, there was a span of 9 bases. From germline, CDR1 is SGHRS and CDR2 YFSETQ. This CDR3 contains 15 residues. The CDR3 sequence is CASSLGQPDTGELFF. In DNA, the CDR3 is TGCGCCAGCAGCTTGGGACAACCCGACACCGGGGAGCTGTTTTTT.

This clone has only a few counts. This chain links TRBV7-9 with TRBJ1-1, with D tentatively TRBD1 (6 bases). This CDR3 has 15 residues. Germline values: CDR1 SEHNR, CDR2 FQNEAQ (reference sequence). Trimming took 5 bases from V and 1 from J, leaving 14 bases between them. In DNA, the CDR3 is TGTGCCAGCAGCCTCCACAGGGATCGGAACACTGAAGCTTTCTTT. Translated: CASSLHRDRNTEAFF.

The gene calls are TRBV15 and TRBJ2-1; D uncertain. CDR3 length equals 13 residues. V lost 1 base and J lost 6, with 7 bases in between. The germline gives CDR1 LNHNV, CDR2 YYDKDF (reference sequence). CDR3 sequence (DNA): TGTGCCACCAGCAGAGTCTGGACCAATGAGCAGTTCTTC. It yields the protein CATSRVWTNEQFF.

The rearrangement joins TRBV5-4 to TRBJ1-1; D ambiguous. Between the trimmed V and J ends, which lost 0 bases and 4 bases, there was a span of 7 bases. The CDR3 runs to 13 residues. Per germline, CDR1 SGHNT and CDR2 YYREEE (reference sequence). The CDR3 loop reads CASSLDSSTEAFF. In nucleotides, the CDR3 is TGTGCCAGCAGCTTGGACAGTTCCACTGAAGCTTTCTTT. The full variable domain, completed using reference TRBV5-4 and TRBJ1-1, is ETGVTQSPTHLIKTRGQQVTLRCSSQSGHNTVSWYQQALGQGPQFIFQYYREEENGRGNFPPRFSGLQFPNYSSELNVNALELDDSALYLCASSLDSSTEAFFGQGTRLTVV.

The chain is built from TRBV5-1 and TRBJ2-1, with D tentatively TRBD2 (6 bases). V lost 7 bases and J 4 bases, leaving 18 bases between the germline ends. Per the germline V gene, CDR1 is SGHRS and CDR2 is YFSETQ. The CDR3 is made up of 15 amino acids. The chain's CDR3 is CASGLGVAEYNEQFF. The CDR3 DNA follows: TGCGCCAGCGGACTCGGGGTAGCGGAATACAATGAGCAGTTCTTC.

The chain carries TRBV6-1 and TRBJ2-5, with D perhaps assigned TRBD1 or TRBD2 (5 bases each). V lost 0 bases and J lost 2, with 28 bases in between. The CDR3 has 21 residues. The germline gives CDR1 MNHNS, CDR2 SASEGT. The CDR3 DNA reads TGTGCCAGCAGTGAAGCGCCCACGACGATACTGAGTCCAGGGACGCAAGAGACCCAGTACTTC. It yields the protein CASSEAPTTILSPGTQETQYF.

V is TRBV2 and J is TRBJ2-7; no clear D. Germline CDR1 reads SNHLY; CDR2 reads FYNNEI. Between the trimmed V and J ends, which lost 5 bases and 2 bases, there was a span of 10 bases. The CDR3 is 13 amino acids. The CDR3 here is CASSLRVTYEQYF. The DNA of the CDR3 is TGTGCCAGCAGTCTGAGAGTGACCTACGAGCAGTACTTC.